Listed here are 23 T cell receptor beta chains from one sample, sequenced in a study of long-term antiretroviral therapy in people with HIV. The authors ran the immunoSEQ assay, v3.0, at survey level. Libraries were prepared by immunoSEQ multiplex PCR; TCRdb keeps only in-frame clonotypes and omits some of them. The table has 9,500 to 11,000 clones, around 84% seen once. The sample was unsorted PBMCs, taken 7 to 7.5 years after starting antiretroviral therapy. Source of these receptors: a man aged 45-60 years with HIV.

This clone was detected a few times. The chain is built from TRBV2 and TRBJ2-7, with 9 bases matching TRBD1. This CDR3 contains 15 residues. The V gene end was trimmed by 4 bases and the J gene end by 3 bases; junction bases not matched to a gene: 7. Germline V gene lookup returns CDR1 SNHLY and CDR2 FYNNEI. In nucleotides, the CDR3 is TGTGCCAGCAGTGGGACGGGACAGGGAAACTACGAGCAGTACTTC. Amino acid sequence: CASSGTGQGNYEQYF.

CDR3 sequence (DNA): TGTGCCAGCAGCTTGACAGGGATACGTGAGCAGTTCTTC. This translates into CASSLTGIREQFF. The chain has TRBV7-9 and TRBJ2-1, with TRBD1 matching 7 bases. V trimming: 3 bases; J trimming: 9 bases; junction bases outside the gene matches: 5. The CDR3 extends over 13 amino acids. Germline lookup yields CDR1 SEHNR and CDR2 FQNEAQ (reference sequence).

CDR3 region: CASSFYMNTEAFF. CDR3 coding DNA: TGTGCCAGTAGTTTCTACATGAACACTGAAGCTTTCTTT. The chain has TRBV19 and TRBJ1-1; D call uncertain. CDR1 is LNHDA and CDR2 is SQIVND in the germline V gene (reference sequence). CDR3 length equals 13 residues. The ends were cut back, 5 bases at V and 0 bases at J, with 7 bases in the middle. Full variable domain (missing parts from reference TRBV19 and TRBJ1-1): DGGITQSPKYLFRKEGQNVTLSCEQNLNHDAMYWYRQDPGQGLRLIYYSQIVNDFQKGDIAEGYSVSREKKESFPLTVTSAQKNPTAFYLCASSFYMNTEAFFGQGTRLTVV.

The chain couples TRBV19 to TRBJ2-3; 12 positions agree with TRBD2. This CDR3 has 17 amino acids. The ends lost 7 bases at V and 6 bases at J; junction bases unmatched: 14. Germline CDR1 reads LNHDA; CDR2 reads SQIVND (reference sequence). The DNA of the CDR3 is TGTGCCAGTAAATCCAAATCGGCCGGGACTAGCGGGGATACGCAGTATTTT. Its protein is CASKSKSAGTSGDTQYF.

This chain uses TRBV6-1 with TRBJ2-1; TRBD1 matches at 8 bases. CDR1 is MNHNS and CDR2 is SASEGT in the germline V gene. The V and J ends lost 6 bases and 6 bases, in that order; junction bases with no gene match: 4. The CDR3 is 13 amino acids. This CDR3 reads CASRHRGANEQFF. CDR3 sequence (DNA): TGTGCCAGCAGGCACAGGGGGGCCAATGAGCAGTTCTTC.

CDR3 protein: CASSLLMSEEKLFF. The CDR3 DNA reads TGTGCCAGCAGCCTCTTGATGAGTGAGGAAAAACTGTTTTTT. The J gene is TRBJ1-4, the V gene TRBV28; D remains ambiguous. Per the germline V gene, CDR1 is MDHEN and CDR2 is SYDVKM. The CDR3 is made up of 14 amino acids. Deletions cut 6 bases from V and 8 bases from J, with 16 bases between.

This chain joins TRBV7-9 and TRBJ2-7, with 13 bases matching TRBD2. The V gene end was trimmed by 5 bases and the J gene end by 5 bases; junction bases not matched to a gene: 6. There are 15 residues in the CDR3. Germline V gives CDR1 SEHNR, CDR2 FQNEAQ (reference sequence). The CDR3 loop is CASSGTSGVVDEQYF. Here the CDR3 DNA reads TGTGCCAGCAGCGGGACTAGCGGGGTAGTCGACGAGCAGTACTTC.

The chain employs TRBV27 and TRBJ1-1; tentatively, D is TRBD1 (5 bases). The CDR3 is made up of 13 amino acids. V was cut by 10 bases and J by 4 bases, with 16 bases left in between. Germline CDR1 MNHEY, CDR2 SMNVEV (reference sequence). CDR3 coding DNA: TGTGCCACCTGGGAACAAAGGGGCACTGAAGCTTTCTTT. Its translation is CATWEQRGTEAFF.

CDR3 coding DNA: TGCAGCGTTGATTGGGGGAGTGATCCCTACGAGCAGTACTTC. It yields the protein CSVDWGSDPYEQYF. The chain employs TRBV29-1 and TRBJ2-7, with D possibly called TRBD1 or TRBD2 (5 bases each). V was pared by 3 bases and J by 2 bases, with 14 bases between. This CDR3 has 14 amino acids. The germline V gene encodes CDR1 SQVTM and CDR2 ANQGSEA.

This clone was seen only a few times. The chain has TRBV9 and TRBJ1-3; 8 nucleotides agree with TRBD1. The CDR3 is 14 residues long. Germline V gene sequence: CDR1 SGDLS, CDR2 YYNGEE. J gave up 8 bases and V 2 bases, and 6 bases lay outside the gene matches. The CDR3 sequence is CASSVTGGTDTIYF. In DNA, the CDR3 is TGTGCCAGCAGCGTCACAGGGGGTACGGACACCATATATTTT. Filled out from reference TRBV9 and TRBJ1-3, the complete variable domain reads DSGVTQTPKHLITATGQRVTLRCSPRSGDLSVYWYQQSLDQGLQFLIQYYNGEERAKGNILERFSAQQFPDLHSELNLSSLELGDSALYFCASSVTGGTDTIYFGEGSWLTVV.

The chain combines TRBV11-3 with TRBJ1-1; no clear D. CDR3 length: 17 amino acids. The V end was cut by 5 bases, the J end by 2 bases, with 21 bases between. Germline assignment: CDR1 SGHNT and CDR2 YENEEA. This CDR3 is CASSGTSGVGINTEAFF. CDR3 coding DNA: TGTGCCAGCAGCGGTACATCAGGAGTCGGGATTAACACTGAAGCTTTCTTT.

V is TRBV5-1 and J is TRBJ2-7, with 9 positions matching TRBD1. CDR1 and CDR2 (germline): SGHRS, YFSETQ. The trim removed 2 bases at V and 6 bases at J, leaving 3 bases unmatched. The CDR3 sequence is 13 residues long. This chain's CDR3 is CASSFGTGSEQYF. CDR3 nucleotides: TGCGCCAGCAGCTTTGGGACAGGGTCCGAGCAGTACTTC.

A few counts support this clone. V and J are TRBV30 and TRBJ1-1; D call uncertain. This CDR3 spans 12 amino acids. Germline CDR1 and CDR2: GTSNPN and SVGIG (reference sequence). The V and J ends lost 2 bases and 1 base respectively, with 5 bases between them. The CDR3 nucleotides are TGTGCCTGGAGTTTCCAGAACACTGAAGCTTTCTTT. This sequence encodes CAWSFQNTEAFF.

J is TRBJ2-7 and V is TRBV6-5, with 11 bases matching TRBD2. With V trimmed by 5 bases and J by 7 bases, 10 bases remained unmatched. The CDR3 sequence is 15 residues long. Germline V gene sequence: CDR1 MNHEY, CDR2 SVGAGI. The CDR3 here is CASSLGLAGGVEQYF. In nucleotides, the CDR3 is TGTGCCAGCAGTCTGGGTTTAGCGGGGGGGGTTGAGCAGTACTTC.

The CDR3 sequence is CAWSEIDTQYF. CDR3 sequence (DNA): TGTGCCTGGAGTGAAATCGATACGCAGTATTTT. This chain links TRBV30 with TRBJ2-3; D is uncertain. V shed 1 base and J shed 6 bases, with 5 bases lying between them. The CDR3 extends over 11 amino acids. Germline V gene data show CDR1 as GTSNPN and CDR2 as SVGIG (reference sequence).

This clone was seen a few times. The chain recombines TRBV5-6 with TRBJ1-6; D unresolved. With 1 base removed from V and 4 bases from J, the gap between germline ends came to 12 bases. Germline assignment: CDR1 SGHDT and CDR2 YYEEEE. There are 16 residues in the CDR3. The CDR3 loop is CASSLRPPDYNSPLHF. The CDR3 DNA is TGTGCCAGCAGCTTGCGGCCGCCAGATTATAATTCACCCCTCCACTTT.

This clone occurred once. The chain joins TRBV19 to TRBJ2-5; 7 positions match TRBD2. The CDR3 has 15 residues. After removal of 6 bases from V and 4 bases from J, the junction contained 11 bases not matched to a gene. The germline CDR1 and CDR2 sequences are LNHDA and SQIVND (reference sequence). DNA of the CDR3: TGTGCCAGTAGCCATTTTGGGGGGGGTGGAGAGACCCAGTACTTC. Translation: CASSHFGGGGETQYF.

The rearrangement links TRBV4-1 to TRBJ1-1; D not resolved. V shed 6 bases and J shed 4 bases, with 18 bases lying between them. Per the germline V gene, CDR1 is MGHRA and CDR2 is YSYEKL. The CDR3 is 15 residues long. The DNA for the CDR3 is TGCGCCAGCAGAATAGCGGTGGGTACCCGCACTGAAGCTTTCTTT. Amino acid sequence: CASRIAVGTRTEAFF.

V is TRBV10-2 and J is TRBJ2-3; 8 positions agree with TRBD2. The germline gives CDR1 WSHSY, CDR2 SAAADI. Trimming at V came to 3 bases and at J to 5 bases, leaving 4 bases not matched to a gene. CDR3 length: 14 amino acids. The CDR3 spells CASSDGRGGDTQYF. The CDR3 DNA is TGCGCCAGCAGTGACGGACGGGGGGGAGATACGCAGTATTTT.

The chain joins TRBV30 to TRBJ1-1; maybe TRBD1 (5 bases). Germline CDR1 is GTSNPN and CDR2 is SVGIG (reference sequence). V was shortened by 5 bases and J by 1 base, with 11 bases between the two germline ends. The CDR3 runs to 13 residues. CDR3 coding DNA: TGTGCCTGGGGGGGTCAGGCGAACACTGAAGCTTTCTTT. Its protein product is CAWGGQANTEAFF. Drawing the rest from reference TRBV30 and TRBJ1-1, the complete variable domain is SQTIHQWPATLVQPVGSPLSLECTVEGTSNPNLYWYRQAAGRGLQLLFYSVGIGQISSEVPQNLSASRPQDRQFILSSKKLLLSDSGFYLCAWGGQANTEAFFGQGTRLTVV.

The chain recombines TRBV7-9 with TRBJ1-5; TRBD1 matches at 7 bases. CDR3 length: 14 amino acids. Germline V CDR1 and CDR2: SEHNR, FQNEAQ (reference sequence). The trim removed 6 bases at V and 4 bases at J, leaving 6 bases unmatched. As DNA, the CDR3 is TGTGCCAGCAGGGAACAGGGGCCAAATCAGCCCCAGCATTTT. Encoded protein: CASREQGPNQPQHF.

The V and J genes are TRBV11-2 and TRBJ1-6; the D is unclear. The CDR3 has 11 amino acids. V gave up 5 bases and J gave up 7 bases, with 3 bases separating them. Germline V CDR1 and CDR2: SGHAT, FQNNGV. As DNA, the CDR3 is TGTGCCAGCAGCACAAATTCACCCCTCCACTTT. Protein: CASSTNSPLHF.

The V call is TRBV7-2, the J call TRBJ1-2, with 10 positions matching TRBD1. This CDR3 is 15 amino acids long. V trimming: 0 bases; J trimming: 5 bases; junction bases outside the gene matches: 3. CDR1 is SGHTA and CDR2 is FQGNSA in the germline V gene. The CDR3 sequence: CASSLAGQGWYGYTF. The CDR3 DNA is TGTGCCAGCAGCTTAGCGGGACAGGGGTGGTATGGCTACACCTTC. Full variable domain (rest looked up from reference TRBV7-2 and TRBJ1-2): GAGVSQSPSNKVTEKGKDVELRCDPISGHTALYWYRQSLGQGLEFLIYFQGNSAPDKSGLPSDRFSAERTGGSVSTLTIQRTQQEDSAVYLCASSLAGQGWYGYTFGSGTRLTVV.